The sequence of this TCR beta chain was determined in a study of graft-versus-host responses after intestinal transplantation. Study-level findings and limits: GvH clones surfaced in recipient marrow, some emerging earlier in ileum or blood.

Clones were sequenced by immunoSEQ multiplex PCR, and TCRdb holds only the in-frame ones, with some missing. The sample gives roughly 45,000 clones, approximately 94% of which show up once; about 1.4% is in the top ten. With respect to this clone: Its matching antigen is unknown.

Germline loops: CDR1 SGHTA, CDR2 FQGNSA. The ends were cut back, 5 bases at V and 7 bases at J, with 8 bases in the middle. CDR3 length equals 11 residues. The chain carries TRBV7-2 and TRBJ2-5; TRBD1 might be the D (5 bases). The sequence came from a human patient who received an intestinal transplant, so some T cells may come from the graft donor. Sample: PBMCs, taken approximately 350 days after intestinal transplant. CDR3: CASSSTGTQYF. DNA of the CDR3: TGTGCCAGCAGCAGTACAGGGACCCAGTACTTC. Complete variable domain (other parts from reference TRBV7-2 and TRBJ2-5): GAGVSQSPSNKVTEKGKDVELRCDPISGHTALYWYRQSLGQGLEFLIYFQGNSAPDKSGLPSDRFSAERTGGSVSTLTIQRTQQEDSAVYLCASSSTGTQYFGPGTRLLVL.